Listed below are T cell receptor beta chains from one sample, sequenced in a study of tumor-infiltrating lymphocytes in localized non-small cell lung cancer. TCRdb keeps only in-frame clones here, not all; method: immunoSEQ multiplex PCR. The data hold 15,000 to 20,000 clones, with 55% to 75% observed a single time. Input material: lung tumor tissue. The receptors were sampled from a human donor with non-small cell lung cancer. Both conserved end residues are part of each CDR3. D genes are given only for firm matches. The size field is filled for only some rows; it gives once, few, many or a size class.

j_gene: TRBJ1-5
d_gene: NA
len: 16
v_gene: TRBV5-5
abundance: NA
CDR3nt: TGTGCCAGCAGCTATGGGGGGGTTCTTAGCAATCAGCCCCAGCATTTT
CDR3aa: CASSYGGVLSNQPQHF

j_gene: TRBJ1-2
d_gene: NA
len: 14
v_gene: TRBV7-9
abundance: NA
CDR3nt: TGTGCCAGCAGCTTAGATTACGGGAGCTCGGGCTACACCTTC
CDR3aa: CASSLDYGSSGYTF

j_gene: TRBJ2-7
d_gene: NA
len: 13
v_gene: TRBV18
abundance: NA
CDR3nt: TGTGCCAGCTCACCAGCAACATCCTACGAGCAGTACTTC
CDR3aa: CASSPATSYEQYF

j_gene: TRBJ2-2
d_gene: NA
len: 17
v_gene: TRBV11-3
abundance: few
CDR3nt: TGTGCCAGCAGCTTACTCGCCGGGGGCCCTAACACCGGGGAGCTGTTTTTT
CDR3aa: CASSLLAGGPNTGELFF

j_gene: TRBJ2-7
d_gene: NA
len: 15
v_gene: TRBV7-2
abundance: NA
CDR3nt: TGTGCCAGCAGCTTAGGGGGACTCACTTCCTACGAGCAGTACTTC
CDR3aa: CASSLGGLTSYEQYF

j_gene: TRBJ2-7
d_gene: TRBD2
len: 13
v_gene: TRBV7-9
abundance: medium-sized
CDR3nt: TGTGCCAGCAGCCTGGGACTAGCAAACGAGCAGTACTTC
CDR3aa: CASSLGLANEQYF

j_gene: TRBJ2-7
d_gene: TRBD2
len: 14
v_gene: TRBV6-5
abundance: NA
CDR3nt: TGTGCCAGCATCGGACTAGCGGGAACCTACGAGCAGTACTTC
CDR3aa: CASIGLAGTYEQYF

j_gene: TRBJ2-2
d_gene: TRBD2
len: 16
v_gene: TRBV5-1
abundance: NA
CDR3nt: TGCGCCAGCAGCTTAGGGCTAGCGGTCGACACCGGGGAGCTGTTTTTT
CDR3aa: CASSLGLAVDTGELFF

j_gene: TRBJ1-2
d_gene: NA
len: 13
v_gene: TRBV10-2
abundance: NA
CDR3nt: TGCGCCAGCAGTGAAAGGGAGGCCTATGGCTACACCTTC
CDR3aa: CASSEREAYGYTF

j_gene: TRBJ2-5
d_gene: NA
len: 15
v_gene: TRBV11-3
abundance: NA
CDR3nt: TGTGCCAGCAGCTCCCCCAAGGCCGCGCAAGAGACCCAGTACTTC
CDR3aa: CASSSPKAAQETQYF

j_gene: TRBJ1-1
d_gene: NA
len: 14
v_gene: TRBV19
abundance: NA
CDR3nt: TGTGCCAGTCGTACAGGGCCCATGAACACTGAAGCTTTCTTT
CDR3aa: CASRTGPMNTEAFF

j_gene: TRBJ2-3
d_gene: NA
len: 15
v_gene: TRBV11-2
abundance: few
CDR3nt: TGTGCCAGCAGCTCGGGGACAATCAACACAGATACGCAGTATTTT
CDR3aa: CASSSGTINTDTQYF

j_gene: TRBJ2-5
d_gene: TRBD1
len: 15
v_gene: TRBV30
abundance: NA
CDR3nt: TGTGCCTGGAAATTCAGGACAGGGGCCCAAGAGACCCAGTACTTC
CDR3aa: CAWKFRTGAQETQYF

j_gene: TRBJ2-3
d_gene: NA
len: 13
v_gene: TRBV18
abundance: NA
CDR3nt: TGTGCCAGCTCACAGGGCGTAACAGATACGCAGTATTTT
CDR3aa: CASSQGVTDTQYF

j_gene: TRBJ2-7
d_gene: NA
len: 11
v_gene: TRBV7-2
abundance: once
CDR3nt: TGTGCCAGCAGCTTAGGCGACGAGCAGTACTTC
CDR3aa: CASSLGDEQYF

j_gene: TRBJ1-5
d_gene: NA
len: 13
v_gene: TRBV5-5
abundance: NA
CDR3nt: TGTGCCAGCAGTGGAACTCCACCTCAGCCCCAGCATTTT
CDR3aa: CASSGTPPQPQHF

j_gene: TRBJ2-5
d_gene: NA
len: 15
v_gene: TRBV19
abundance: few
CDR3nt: TGTGCCAGTAGTATAGAGGGAGACAGCGGAGAGACCCAGTACTTC
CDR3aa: CASSIEGDSGETQYF

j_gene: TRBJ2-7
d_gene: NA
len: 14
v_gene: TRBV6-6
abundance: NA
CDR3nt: TGTGCCAGCAGTTACTCGGAACTAGTTATCGAGCAGTACTTC
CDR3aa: CASSYSELVIEQYF

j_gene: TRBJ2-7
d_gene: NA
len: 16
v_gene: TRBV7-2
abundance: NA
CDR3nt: TGTGCCAGCAGCTTAGCAGGGGGGCGCTCTACCTACGAGCAGTACTTC
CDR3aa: CASSLAGGRSTYEQYF

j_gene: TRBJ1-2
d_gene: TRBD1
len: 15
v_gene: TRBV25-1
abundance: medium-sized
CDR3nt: TGTGCCAGCAGTGAAACAGGGGGCGTCGGCTATGGCTACACCTTC
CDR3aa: CASSETGGVGYGYTF

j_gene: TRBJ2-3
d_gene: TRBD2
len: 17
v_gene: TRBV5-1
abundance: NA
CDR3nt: TGCGCCAGCAGAGGGGCTTCTGGCGGGAGAGCTACAGATACGCAGTATTTT
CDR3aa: CASRGASGGRATDTQYF

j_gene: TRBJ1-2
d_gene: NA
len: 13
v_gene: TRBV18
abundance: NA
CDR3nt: TGTGCCAGCTCCCCCCGGAGGGAAGATGGCTACACCTTC
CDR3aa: CASSPRREDGYTF

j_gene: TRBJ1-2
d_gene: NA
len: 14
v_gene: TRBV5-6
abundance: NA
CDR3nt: TGTGCCAGCAGCTTGGGCAGACCTAACTATGGCTACACCTTC
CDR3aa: CASSLGRPNYGYTF

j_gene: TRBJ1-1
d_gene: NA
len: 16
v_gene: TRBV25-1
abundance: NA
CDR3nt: TGTGCCAGCAGTGACTCCCCTCTCGCGGAGGACACTGAAGCTTTCTTT
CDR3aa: CASSDSPLAEDTEAFF

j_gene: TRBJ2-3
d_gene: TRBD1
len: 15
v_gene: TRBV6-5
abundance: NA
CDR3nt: TGTGCCAGCAGTTACCAGGGACAGAGCACAGATACGCAGTATTTT
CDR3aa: CASSYQGQSTDTQYF

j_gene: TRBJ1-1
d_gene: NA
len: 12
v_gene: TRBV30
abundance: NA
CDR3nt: TGTGCCTGGATCGGAGGGTATACTGAAGCTTTCTTT
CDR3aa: CAWIGGYTEAFF

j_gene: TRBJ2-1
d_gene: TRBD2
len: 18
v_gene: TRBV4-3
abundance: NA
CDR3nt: TGCGCCAGCAGCCTGAAGAGCGGGAGGTCCGACTCCTACAATGAGCAGTTCTTC
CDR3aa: CASSLKSGRSDSYNEQFF